This T cell receptor beta chain was profiled in a study of blood T cell repertoires in COVID-19. Study background: Researchers got acute and convalescent COVID-19 samples from the United States, Italy and Spain.

This CDR3 region has 17 residues. Germline lookup yields CDR1 GTSNPN and CDR2 SVGIG (reference sequence). V was clipped by 0 bases and J by 3 bases; unmatched bases: 12. Study processing details: Nucleated cell number was recorded as an estimate derived from reference gene primer amplification. Method: immunoSEQ multiplex PCR; TCRdb's copy keeps in-frame clones and lacks some. Clone size and the V and J calls come from that table; the DNA yielded D and trimming. The sample contains approximately 100,000 clones, about four fifths of which appear only once. The chain combines TRBV30 with TRBJ1-1, with 8 positions matching TRBD1. The sequencing sample was made of peripheral blood. The origin of this receptor is a woman aged 80 or older with active or convalescent COVID-19. CDR3 in amino acids: CAWSVRRTGILDTEAFF. As DNA, the CDR3 is TGTGCCTGGAGTGTACGGAGGACAGGGATCCTAGACACTGAAGCTTTCTTT.